This TCR beta chain was recovered during a study of molecular identifiers for immune sequencing clone quantification. Background on the study: Five aliquots were made in replicates from the RNA of roughly 20,000 or 100,000 naive CD8 cells, and four were sequenced.

With listed TCR primers and previously described methods, bulk TCR libraries were prepared. TCRdb called the PCR reads again in MiXCR, with one record for every CDR3 protein. The sample records about 510,000 distinct CDR3 sequences, about 20% being singletons. With regard to this clonotype: One base away lies a much larger clone, so this may be a sequencing read error.

This TCR derives from a human donor in good health. Some libraries in this study had Jurkat cell RNA spiked in. Sequenced sample: naive CD8+ T cells from blood, with Jurkat cell RNA spiked in. Noted subset: FACS-sorted CD8+CD4-CCR7+CD45RA+ naive T cells.

CDR3 DNA: TGTGCCGGCAGCTTGTGGGGTGGAGCGACTGAAGCTTTCTTT. Its translation: CAGSLWGGATEAFF. J is TRBJ1-1 and V is TRBV5-3; D gene ambiguous. TRBV5-3 is an ORF, with its function uncertain. Trimming removed 10 bases from V and 5 bases from J, with 21 bases in between. The CDR3 sequence is 14 residues long.